This entry describes one T cell receptor (beta chain). This clonotype was detected only a few times. This clone's antigen is unknown. Qualities for individual bases were not recorded, and no much larger clone is one base off. The sequencer was an Illumina NovaSeq 6000. TCRalpha and TCRbeta cDNA libraries were built by 5'RACE with constant-segment primers, adding sample barcodes and unique molecular identifiers. RNA was extracted from every sample with Trizol reagent. Libraries were amplified in two PCR steps, with a second sample barcode and Illumina TruSeq adapters added in the second step. Libraries were sequenced on an Illumina NovaSeq with 2 x 150 bp paired-end reads. Per the original workflow: The reads were demultiplexed and collapsed into UMI-guided consensus sequences using migec v1.2.7. Using mixcr v2.1.11, UMI consensuses were aligned to TRA and TRB V and J templates and then assembled into clonotypes. Expanded or contracted clonotypes were those called significant by both edgeR and NoisET, with noise models trained on biological replicates. edgeR calls used a false discovery rate-adjusted p below 0.01 and a log2 fold-change threshold of 1. As an exploratory analysis of dynamics, max-normalized trajectories of the 1000 most abundant clonotypes were examined with PCA combined with hierarchical clustering. Separately sequenced CD4+ and CD8+ repertoires were used to assign the CD4 or CD8 phenotype of responding clones. TCRdb itself trimmed the public reads at Q25 with fastp, ran MiXCR and retained productive beta chains. All rows with the same CDR3 protein become a single entry with the most common DNA and genes. TCRdb assigned the V and J calls; the authors' analysis was not used. The sample yields hundreds of thousands of distinct CDR3 sequences; under 20% were counted once. Approximately 25% of the sample goes to the ten largest clones.

As encoded in the germline V gene, CDR1 is SGHRS while CDR2 is YFSETQ. Clipping removes 5 bases from V and 1 base from J, with 8 as the unmatched junction base count. From its cysteine to its phenylalanine, the CDR3 spans 15 amino acids. Left in the record is the CDR3 DNA by itself, 45 bases read in frame from the first base. The data stem from a study of T-cell memory formation after mild COVID-19 (dated by TCRdb to 2020 to 2023). Study-wide context: TCR sequence clusters from the two donors were found to be largely donor specific. The cohort comprised two young, previously healthy adult volunteers, one female and one male. T-cell clones expanding and contracting after mild COVID-19 in a couple of donors were tracked by longitudinal TCRalpha and TCRbeta repertoire sequencing. General study outcomes and caveats: SARS-CoV-2 specificity was not confirmed for the second-wave clones peaking on day 37. Clones that contracted from day 15 to 85 showed balanced CD4/CD8 phenotypes, whereas a second wave of clones that expanded from day 15 to 37 leaned towards CD4+. Only a couple of mild cases were covered in the study, and larger cohorts including severe cases with pre-infection samples were considered necessary. Some responding clones were found in pre-infection memory, which suggests that pre-existing cross-reactive memory T cells took part in the SARS-CoV-2 response. Contracting CD4+ clones were found mainly in CM and EM memory subsets, while CD8+ clones were enriched in EMRA.

PBMCs were isolated by Ficoll-Paque density gradient centrifugation. The sequence came from a man between 18 and 29 years old who had mild COVID-19 (a few samples of this study predate the infection). The sample titles of this study are shuffled in the database, so cell type and time point are left out; the donor was told from shared clones. The sample comprised PBMCs or a T cell subset sorted from them (not recorded which). The chain joins TRBV5-1 to TRBJ1-1; 7 of the junction bases match TRBD1. This receptor has the CDR3 CASRHSGQANTEAFF. The DNA is as follows: TGCGCCAGCAGACACAGCGGACAGGCGAACACTGAAGCTTTCTTT.